These T cell receptor beta chains were read from a single sample in a study of shared clonotypes between healthy human individuals. The assay was immunoSEQ multiplex PCR, and TCRdb's table has in-frame clones only and misses some. This sample has approximately 590,000 clones; less than 97% occur once, and the top ten carry 0.095% to 0.12%. The sample consisted of naive CD8+ T cells sorted from blood. These receptors were taken from a woman aged 25 to 45 in good health. Each CDR3 is given with its conserved first and last residue. D genes are given only for firm matches. Clone size, where shown, is once, few, many, or a class for clones that have expanded.

d_call: .; clone_size: once; v_call: TRBV4-1; cdr3_length: 14; j_call: TRBJ2-7; cdr3_aa: CASSLRDLSYEQYF; cdr3_nt: TGCGCCAGCAGCCTCCGGGACCTTTCCTACGAGCAGTACTTC
d_call: TRBD1; clone_size: .; v_call: TRBV19; cdr3_length: 15; j_call: TRBJ1-1; cdr3_aa: CASSPTSTGATEAFF; cdr3_nt: TGTGCCAGTAGTCCTACTTCCACAGGGGCTACTGAAGCTTTCTTT
d_call: .; clone_size: .; v_call: TRBV28; cdr3_length: 21; j_call: TRBJ2-3; cdr3_aa: CASIGIGEQGVASGEVDTQYF; cdr3_nt: TGTGCCAGCATAGGGATCGGAGAGCAGGGGGTGGCTAGCGGCGAAGTAGATACGCAGTATTTT
d_call: .; clone_size: .; v_call: TRBV28; cdr3_length: 14; j_call: TRBJ2-3; cdr3_aa: CASRFGTSTDTQYF; cdr3_nt: TGTGCCAGCAGATTCGGGACTAGCACAGATACGCAGTATTTT
d_call: .; clone_size: .; v_call: TRBV6-6; cdr3_length: 16; j_call: TRBJ1-4; cdr3_aa: CASSSLGKDSNEKLFF; cdr3_nt: TGTGCCAGCAGTTCCCTGGGGAAGGACAGTAATGAAAAACTGTTTTTT
d_call: .; clone_size: .; v_call: TRBV19; cdr3_length: 14; j_call: TRBJ2-7; cdr3_aa: CASSPLQAGYEQYF; cdr3_nt: TGTGCCAGTAGTCCGTTGCAGGCTGGGTACGAGCAGTACTTC
d_call: .; clone_size: .; v_call: TRBV5-1; cdr3_length: 16; j_call: TRBJ2-1; cdr3_aa: CASSLGGLNGYNEQFF; cdr3_nt: TGCGCCAGCAGCTTGGGGGGCCTAAATGGATACAATGAGCAGTTCTTC
d_call: TRBD1; clone_size: .; v_call: TRBV7-8; cdr3_length: 15; j_call: TRBJ1-3; cdr3_aa: CASSSDRSSGNTIYF; cdr3_nt: TGTGCCAGCAGCTCGGACAGGAGCTCTGGAAACACCATATATTTT
d_call: .; clone_size: .; v_call: TRBV25-1; cdr3_length: 10; j_call: TRBJ2-7; cdr3_aa: CATGTYEQYF; cdr3_nt: TGTGCCACGGGGACCTACGAGCAGTACTTC
d_call: TRBD1; clone_size: .; v_call: TRBV28; cdr3_length: 15; j_call: TRBJ1-4; cdr3_aa: CASSPTGGYEEKLFF; cdr3_nt: TGTGCCAGCAGTCCCACAGGGGGCTATGAGGAAAAACTGTTTTTT
d_call: TRBD2; clone_size: .; v_call: TRBV13; cdr3_length: 16; j_call: TRBJ2-3; cdr3_aa: CASSLGLAGGPGTQYF; cdr3_nt: TGTGCCAGCAGCTTAGGACTAGCGGGAGGGCCTGGTACGCAGTATTTT
d_call: .; clone_size: .; v_call: TRBV6-6; cdr3_length: 16; j_call: TRBJ2-5; cdr3_aa: CASSYPDRRGSETQYF; cdr3_nt: TGTGCCAGCAGTTACCCAGACAGGCGAGGCTCGGAGACCCAGTACTTC
d_call: .; clone_size: .; v_call: TRBV19; cdr3_length: 12; j_call: TRBJ2-7; cdr3_aa: CASSIGGYEQYF; cdr3_nt: TGTGCCAGTAGTATAGGGGGCTACGAGCAGTACTTC
d_call: TRBD1; clone_size: .; v_call: TRBV4-2; cdr3_length: 16; j_call: TRBJ2-7; cdr3_aa: CASSHPPGTGASEQYF; cdr3_nt: TGTGCCAGCAGCCACCCTCCCGGGACAGGGGCCTCTGAGCAGTACTTC
d_call: TRBD2; clone_size: .; v_call: TRBV4-1; cdr3_length: 16; j_call: TRBJ2-7; cdr3_aa: CASSQDGRDYPYEQYF; cdr3_nt: TGCGCCAGCAGCCAAGATGGACGGGACTACCCCTACGAGCAGTACTTC
d_call: .; clone_size: .; v_call: TRBV19; cdr3_length: 17; j_call: TRBJ1-1; cdr3_aa: CASSPLTALNSHTEAFF; cdr3_nt: TGTGCCAGTAGTCCCCTGACAGCCCTTAATTCCCACACTGAAGCTTTCTTT
d_call: .; clone_size: once; v_call: TRBV28; cdr3_length: 15; j_call: TRBJ1-1; cdr3_aa: CASSLVVEGVTEAFF; cdr3_nt: TGTGCCAGCAGTTTAGTCGTAGAGGGCGTTACTGAAGCTTTCTTT
d_call: TRBD1; clone_size: once; v_call: TRBV27; cdr3_length: 16; j_call: TRBJ2-7; cdr3_aa: CASSNLGDRGPYEQYF; cdr3_nt: TGTGCCAGCAGTAACCTCGGGGACAGGGGCCCCTACGAGCAGTACTTC
d_call: .; clone_size: .; v_call: TRBV2; cdr3_length: 12; j_call: TRBJ2-7; cdr3_aa: CASSEAGPEQYF; cdr3_nt: TGTGCCAGCAGTGAAGCGGGCCCCGAGCAGTACTTC
d_call: .; clone_size: .; v_call: TRBV29-1; cdr3_length: 15; j_call: TRBJ2-3; cdr3_aa: CSVPAPGAVSDTQYF; cdr3_nt: TGCAGCGTTCCTGCCCCAGGGGCGGTCTCAGATACGCAGTATTTT
d_call: .; clone_size: .; v_call: TRBV27; cdr3_length: 14; j_call: TRBJ2-2; cdr3_aa: CASSQGSNTGELFF; cdr3_nt: TGTGCCAGCTCACAGGGCTCCAACACCGGGGAGCTGTTTTTT
d_call: TRBD2; clone_size: once; v_call: TRBV5-5; cdr3_length: 15; j_call: TRBJ2-7; cdr3_aa: CASSLNGLADYEQYF; cdr3_nt: TGTGCCAGCAGCTTGAACGGACTAGCGGATTACGAGCAGTACTTC
d_call: TRBD2; clone_size: .; v_call: TRBV6-5; cdr3_length: 15; j_call: TRBJ2-1; cdr3_aa: CASSGLAGGYHEQFF; cdr3_nt: TGTGCCAGCTCGGGACTAGCGGGGGGTTACCATGAGCAGTTCTTC
d_call: TRBD1; clone_size: once; v_call: TRBV2; cdr3_length: 21; j_call: TRBJ2-3; cdr3_aa: CASSHLIVRGQGGPSTDTQYF; cdr3_nt: TGTGCCAGCAGTCATCTTATAGTCCGGGGACAGGGGGGGCCTAGCACAGATACGCAGTATTTT
d_call: TRBD2; clone_size: .; v_call: TRBV6-5; cdr3_length: 15; j_call: TRBJ2-7; cdr3_aa: CASSYGGEGLNEQYF; cdr3_nt: TGTGCCAGCAGTTACGGGGGGGAGGGCCTGAACGAGCAGTACTTC
d_call: .; clone_size: .; v_call: TRBV6-5; cdr3_length: 12; j_call: TRBJ2-1; cdr3_aa: CASSPGSGEQFF; cdr3_nt: TGTGCCAGCAGCCCTGGGTCCGGTGAGCAGTTCTTC
d_call: .; clone_size: .; v_call: TRBV27; cdr3_length: 12; j_call: TRBJ1-5; cdr3_aa: CASGQGTEPQHF; cdr3_nt: TGTGCCAGCGGGCAGGGCACCGAGCCCCAGCATTTT
d_call: TRBD2; clone_size: .; v_call: TRBV2; cdr3_length: 13; j_call: TRBJ2-1; cdr3_aa: CASKASGYNEQFF; cdr3_nt: TGTGCCAGCAAGGCTAGCGGTTACAATGAGCAGTTCTTC
d_call: TRBD2; clone_size: .; v_call: TRBV10-2; cdr3_length: 11; j_call: TRBJ2-1; cdr3_aa: CASRASGEQFF; cdr3_nt: TGCGCCAGCAGGGCTAGCGGCGAGCAGTTCTTC
d_call: .; clone_size: .; v_call: TRBV12-1; cdr3_length: 13; j_call: TRBJ2-7; cdr3_aa: CASRKRAQNEQYF; cdr3_nt: TGTGCCAGCAGAAAGCGTGCGCAGAACGAGCAGTACTTC
d_call: TRBD2; clone_size: .; v_call: TRBV7-7; cdr3_length: 17; j_call: TRBJ2-3; cdr3_aa: CASSLLRLGAGADTQYF; cdr3_nt: TGTGCCAGCAGCTTATTGCGTCTCGGAGCGGGAGCAGATACGCAGTATTTT
d_call: .; clone_size: .; v_call: TRBV2; cdr3_length: 14; j_call: TRBJ1-1; cdr3_aa: CASRSTGGYTEAFF; cdr3_nt: TGTGCCAGCAGGTCGACAGGCGGGTACACTGAAGCTTTCTTT
d_call: TRBD1; clone_size: .; v_call: TRBV13; cdr3_length: 15; j_call: TRBJ2-1; cdr3_aa: CASSLGPGTADEQFF; cdr3_nt: TGTGCCAGCAGCTTAGGCCCCGGGACAGCAGATGAGCAGTTCTTC
d_call: .; clone_size: .; v_call: TRBV29-1; cdr3_length: 13; j_call: TRBJ2-7; cdr3_aa: CSVEGGLSYEQYF; cdr3_nt: TGCAGCGTTGAAGGAGGGCTCTCCTACGAGCAGTACTTC
d_call: .; clone_size: .; v_call: TRBV27; cdr3_length: 16; j_call: TRBJ2-1; cdr3_aa: CASSSGEYVPYNEQFF; cdr3_nt: TGTGCCAGCAGTTCAGGGGAGTACGTTCCCTACAATGAGCAGTTCTTC
d_call: .; clone_size: .; v_call: TRBV9; cdr3_length: 14; j_call: TRBJ2-7; cdr3_aa: CASSDGTQAYEQYF; cdr3_nt: TGTGCCAGCAGCGACGGGACCCAGGCCTACGAGCAGTACTTC
d_call: TRBD1; clone_size: .; v_call: TRBV20-1; cdr3_length: 11; j_call: TRBJ2-7; cdr3_aa: CSAQRQGEQYF; cdr3_nt: TGCAGTGCTCAGAGACAGGGTGAACAGTACTTC
d_call: TRBD2; clone_size: .; v_call: TRBV19; cdr3_length: 17; j_call: TRBJ2-2; cdr3_aa: CASSVDLPQRENGELFF; cdr3_nt: TGTGCCAGTAGCGTCGACCTTCCGCAGCGGGAGAACGGGGAGCTGTTTTTT
d_call: .; clone_size: .; v_call: TRBV4-1; cdr3_length: 14; j_call: TRBJ2-2; cdr3_aa: CASSQVGKTGELFF; cdr3_nt: TGCGCCAGCAGCCAAGTGGGCAAAACCGGGGAGCTGTTTTTT
d_call: .; clone_size: .; v_call: TRBV12-2; cdr3_length: 19; j_call: TRBJ1-5; cdr3_aa: CASRLGVVSEAFSNQPQHF; cdr3_nt: TGTGCAAGTCGCTTAGGTGTGGTATCAGAGGCGTTTAGCAATCAGCCCCAGCATTTT
d_call: .; clone_size: .; v_call: TRBV19; cdr3_length: 14; j_call: TRBJ2-7; cdr3_aa: CASSPRDTAYEQYF; cdr3_nt: TGTGCCAGTAGTCCCAGGGACACAGCCTACGAGCAGTACTTC
d_call: .; clone_size: .; v_call: TRBV5-8; cdr3_length: 12; j_call: TRBJ2-7; cdr3_aa: CASSLIFYEQYF; cdr3_nt: TGTGCCAGCAGCTTGATCTTCTACGAGCAGTACTTC
d_call: .; clone_size: .; v_call: TRBV30; cdr3_length: 11; j_call: TRBJ2-7; cdr3_aa: CAWARVYEQYF; cdr3_nt: TGTGCCTGGGCCCGCGTCTACGAGCAGTACTTC
d_call: TRBD1; clone_size: .; v_call: TRBV5-1; cdr3_length: 15; j_call: TRBJ2-3; cdr3_aa: CASSLAGGRGDTQYF; cdr3_nt: TGCGCCAGCAGCTTGGCAGGGGGAAGGGGAGATACGCAGTATTTT
d_call: .; clone_size: .; v_call: TRBV15; cdr3_length: 14; j_call: TRBJ2-7; cdr3_aa: CATSREGRDYEQYF; cdr3_nt: TGTGCCACCAGCAGAGAAGGCAGGGATTACGAGCAGTACTTC
d_call: TRBD1; clone_size: .; v_call: TRBV28; cdr3_length: 15; j_call: TRBJ2-3; cdr3_aa: CASSTRQGGLDTQYF; cdr3_nt: TGTGCCAGCAGTACCAGACAGGGGGGATTAGATACGCAGTATTTT